The clone carrying this T cell receptor beta chain was observed once. This specimen belongs to a study of T cells in Graves' hyperthyroidism and ophthalmopathy. Germline values: CDR1 SGHRS, CDR2 YFSETQ. There are 16 residues in the CDR3. It was RNA transcripts that yielded the amplified TCR beta CDR3 regions. RT-PCR in the first round (using the HTBI primer set) targeted the TCR CDR3. TCRdb itself ran the multiplex PCR reads through MiXCR, one entry per CDR3 protein. The table has about 350,000 distinct CDR3 sequences, 15% to 20% seen once. Material for sequencing was blood. The chain combines TRBV5-1 with TRBJ2-7; 10 nucleotides line up with TRBD2. This TCR came from a woman between 40 and 50 years old with Graves' ophthalmopathy. The CDR3 DNA follows: TGCACCATCAGCTTGGAGGCTAGCGGGAGCAGGTACGAGCAGTACTTC. Its translation: CTISLEASGSRYEQYF.